These 28 T cell receptor beta chains originate from one sample sequenced in a study of T cell repertoires in cytomegalovirus infection. MiXCR, applied by TCRdb to the reads, yields one record per CDR3 protein. The data contain under 100,000 distinct CDR3 sequences, less than 4.5% of them singletons. Material: PBMCs. These receptors all stem from a human donor in good health (CMV status not recorded). Some clones in this sample may be carry-over from other donors' samples.

This clonotype was seen repeatedly, ten times or more. The V gene is TRBV6-1, the J gene TRBJ1-1, with D uncertain. The V end lost 6 bases, the J end lost 6 bases, and 17 bases lay between the germline ends. Germline V gives CDR1 MNHNS, CDR2 SASEGT. CDR3 length: 14 amino acids. The CDR3 region is CASRDPGPGPEAFF. The CDR3 DNA reads as TGTGCCAGCAGGGACCCGGGTCCCGGGCCTGAAGCTTTCTTT.

This clonotype was picked up many times. The rearrangement joins TRBV4-3 to TRBJ2-7, with a possible D match to TRBD1 (5 bases). The CDR3 runs 13 residues. V lost 0 bases, J lost 6 bases, and 9 bases lay in between. Germline V lookup: CDR1 LGHNA, CDR2 YSLEER. The CDR3 here is CASSQDLGLEQYF. CDR3 sequence (DNA): TGCGCCAGCAGCCAAGATCTGGGGCTCGAGCAGTACTTC.

This clonotype is medium-sized (0.01 to 0.1%) by share. The V call is TRBV6-1, the J call TRBJ2-7, with D perhaps matching TRBD1 (6 bases). Trimming removed 8 bases from V and 0 bases from J, with 14 bases in between. CDR1 is MNHNS and CDR2 is SASEGT in the germline V gene. This CDR3 has 14 residues. CDR3 sequence reads: CASGRDTLSYEQYF. CDR3 nucleotide sequence: TGTGCCAGCGGCCGGGACACTCTCTCCTACGAGCAGTACTTC.

Many counts were recorded for this clonotype. The chain is built from TRBV12-3 or TRBV12-4 and TRBJ2-4, with TRBD1 matching 10 bases. With 5 bases clipped from V and 6 bases from J, the junction kept 1 base outside the gene matches. The CDR3 length is 13 residues. The CDR3 nucleotides are TGTGCCAGCAGTAGGACAGGGGGAAACATTCAGTACTTC. This translates into CASSRTGGNIQYF.

This clonotype has at least ten counts. V usage is TRBV7-2 and J usage is TRBJ2-3; no reliable D call. This CDR3 is built from 11 residues. Germline V gives CDR1 SGHTA, CDR2 FQGNSA. V gave up 1 base and J gave up 5 bases, with 1 base separating them. The CDR3 loop is CASSLVDTQYF. In DNA form, the CDR3 reads TGTGCCAGCAGCTTAGTAGATACGCAGTATTTT.

This clonotype has at least ten counts. The genes are TRBV7-8 and TRBJ1-1, with D hard to call. Trimming took off 2 bases at V and 1 base at J, with 8 bases between the two ends. Germline lookup yields CDR1 SGHVS and CDR2 FQNEAQ. The CDR3 has 14 residues. The CDR3 coding sequence is TGTGCCAGCAGCTTACAAGGCCCGAACACTGAAGCTTTCTTT. This sequence encodes CASSLQGPNTEAFF.

This clonotype was observed many times. The chain joins TRBV28 to TRBJ1-4, with D hard to call. Germline CDR1 is MDHEN and CDR2 is SYDVKM. The CDR3 loop spans 17 amino acids. Trimming removed 2 bases from V and 0 bases from J, with 13 bases in between. The CDR3 bases are TGTGCCAGCAGTTTAAGGCAGGCCCTAGCAACTAATGAAAAACTGTTTTTT. Protein sequence: CASSLRQALATNEKLFF.

This clonotype showed up many times. The CDR3 loop reads CASSLATRTDYGYTF. In DNA form, the CDR3 reads TGTGCCAGCAGCTTAGCGACGAGGACCGACTATGGCTACACCTTC. The chain links TRBV7-9 to TRBJ1-2, with D uncertain. The V gene's germline CDR1 is SEHNR and CDR2 FQNEAQ (reference sequence). This CDR3 spans 15 amino acids. The V and J ends lost 0 bases and 3 bases respectively, with 11 bases between them.

This clonotype showed up many times. This chain links TRBV11-1 with TRBJ2-1; D is undetermined. With 2 bases removed from V and 5 bases from J, the gap between germline ends came to 13 bases. CDR1 SGHAT and CDR2 FQDESV come from the germline V gene (reference sequence). This CDR3 is built from 15 residues. CDR3 nucleotides: TGTGCCAGCAGCTTACGTAGGGTGGGTAACAATGAGCAGTTCTTC. This codes for CASSLRRVGNNEQFF.

This clonotype was observed many times. The V and J genes are TRBV7-6 and TRBJ2-7, with D possibly called TRBD1 or TRBD2 (5 bases each). From germline, CDR1 is SGHVS and CDR2 FNYEAQ. V lost 1 base to trimming and J lost 3 bases, with 10 bases between them. This CDR3 is 14 amino acids long. In DNA form, the CDR3 reads TGTGCCAGCAGCTTAGACGAGGGGAGCTACGAGCAGTACTTC. Residues: CASSLDEGSYEQYF.

This clonotype was recorded at least ten times. The chain couples TRBV9 to TRBJ2-7; 7 positions agree with TRBD2. CDR3 length equals 15 residues. The trim removed 0 bases at V and 0 bases at J, leaving 3 bases unmatched. CDR1 SGDLS and CDR2 YYNGEE come from the germline V gene. The CDR3 DNA sequence: TGTGCCAGCAGCGTAGAAGGCGGGGGCTCCTACGAGCAGTACTTC. Amino acid sequence: CASSVEGGGSYEQYF. Based on the CDR3 plus reference TRBV9 and TRBJ2-7, the full variable domain is DSGVTQTPKHLITATGQRVTLRCSPRSGDLSVYWYQQSLDQGLQFLIQYYNGEERAKGNILERFSAQQFPDLHSELNLSSLELGDSALYFCASSVEGGGSYEQYFGPGTRLTVT.

This clonotype has a count of ten or more. This CDR3 is CASSPQTGYEQYF. CDR3 nucleotide sequence: TGTGCCAGCAGCCCCCAGACAGGCTACGAGCAGTACTTC. V usage is TRBV7-2 and J usage is TRBJ2-7; D perhaps matches TRBD1 (6 bases). Trimming took off 5 bases at V and 3 bases at J, with 11 bases between the two ends. The germline CDR1 and CDR2 sequences are SGHTA and FQGNSA. This CDR3 has 13 residues.

This clonotype was found many times. The chain uses TRBV20-1 and TRBJ2-5; D is unresolved. The CDR3 has 13 amino acids. Trimming shortened V by 5 bases and J by 1 base, and 11 bases separated the two germline ends. CDR1 and CDR2 (germline): DFQATT, SNEGSKA (reference sequence). CDR3 amino acids: CSASRTVQETQYF. The CDR3 region has the DNA TGCAGTGCTTCCCGGACGGTCCAAGAGACCCAGTACTTC.

This clonotype was recorded many times. The V and J genes are TRBV7-2 and TRBJ1-1, with unresolved D. This CDR3 is 15 amino acids long. Trimming shortened V by 2 bases and J by 2 bases, and 12 bases separated the two germline ends. Germline V lookup: CDR1 SGHTA, CDR2 FQGNSA. This CDR3 reads CASSLYGTVNTEAFF. CDR3 nucleotides: TGTGCCAGCAGCTTATACGGCACGGTAAACACTGAAGCTTTCTTT.

There are many counts of this clonotype. The chain links TRBV25-1 to TRBJ1-5; D not certain. Germline V lookup: CDR1 MGHDK, CDR2 SYGVNS. The CDR3 extends over 12 amino acids. V lost 3 bases, J lost 7 bases, and 7 bases lay in between. The CDR3 loop reads CASSDGRQPQHF. The CDR3 DNA reads TGTGCCAGCAGTGATGGAAGGCAGCCCCAGCATTTT.

Ten or more counts support this clonotype. The chain uses TRBV27 and TRBJ2-1; 7 nucleotides agree with TRBD2. V was clipped by 0 bases and J by 12 bases; unmatched bases: 11. Per the germline V gene, CDR1 is MNHEY and CDR2 is SMNVEV (reference sequence). This CDR3 contains 15 residues. CDR3 bases: TGTGCCAGCAGTTTATCGTCCGGACTAGTGCCGGGGCAGTTCTTC. Amino acids: CASSLSSGLVPGQFF.

This clonotype was observed at least ten times. The chain uses TRBV4-3 and TRBJ1-2; D possibly corresponds to TRBD1 (6 bases). The V end was cut by 3 bases, the J end by 4 bases, with 15 bases between. This CDR3 region has 15 residues. The germline CDR1 and CDR2 sequences are LGHNA and YSLEER. CDR3 bases: TGCGCCAGCAGCCAGGGTCGCGGACAGTTCTATGGCTACACCTTC. As protein: CASSQGRGQFYGYTF.

This clonotype has a count of ten or more. The rearrangement links TRBV7-3 to TRBJ2-7, with no clear D. The CDR3 consists of 13 residues. V was cut by 1 base and J by 3 bases, with 7 bases left in between. The V gene's germline CDR1 is SGHTA and CDR2 FQGTGA. Here the CDR3 reads CASSLSWNYEQYF. CDR3 coding DNA: TGTGCCAGCAGCTTAAGTTGGAACTACGAGCAGTACTTC.

In its sample, this clonotype was seen many times. This chain uses TRBV3-1 with TRBJ1-1; D remains ambiguous. V was cut by 1 base and J by 5 bases, with 17 bases left in between. The length of the CDR3 is 16 residues. The germline CDR1 and CDR2 sequences are LGHDT and YNNKEL (reference sequence). The CDR3 reads CASSQVEVIGLTEAFF. CDR3 coding DNA: TGTGCCAGCAGCCAAGTCGAGGTGATAGGGTTAACTGAAGCTTTCTTT.

The sample holds many counts of this clonotype. The chain combines TRBV19 with TRBJ2-7; no clear D. The germline V gene encodes CDR1 LNHDA and CDR2 SQIVND (reference sequence). The CDR3 sequence is 14 residues long. Trimming removed 0 bases from V and 4 bases from J, with 10 bases in between. The CDR3 bases are TGTGCCAGTAGTATAGATTCACGGGCTTACGAGCAGTACTTC. As protein: CASSIDSRAYEQYF.

This clonotype was recorded at least ten times. This may be a read error, as it is one base from a much larger clone. This chain connects TRBV6-6 to TRBJ1-2; D is unresolved. The CDR3 has 13 amino acids. V lost 4 bases, J lost 3 bases, and 9 bases lay in between. The germline V gene has CDR1 MNHNY and CDR2 SVGAGI (reference sequence). The CDR3 sequence is CASSSRADYGYTF. In DNA form, the CDR3 reads TGTGCCAGCAGTTCAAGGGCGGACTATGGCTACACCTTC.

This clonotype was detected ten times or more. The chain employs TRBV19 and TRBJ1-5; D unresolved. The CDR3 is made up of 16 amino acids. The ends were cut back, 6 bases at V and 2 bases at J, with 17 bases in the middle. Germline assignment: CDR1 LNHDA and CDR2 SQIVND (reference sequence). The CDR3 region is CASSLAGGVGNQPQHF. CDR3 bases: TGTGCCAGTAGCCTCGCGGGCGGCGTCGGCAATCAGCCCCAGCATTTT.

Many counts were recorded for this clonotype. CDR3 bases: TGTGCCAGCAGCTCCCTAGCGGGGAGTGAAGAGCAGTACTTC. Translation: CASSSLAGSEEQYF. The chain is built from TRBV7-2 and TRBJ2-7; 9 bases align to TRBD2. The V and J ends lost 4 bases and 7 bases, in that order; junction bases with no gene match: 8. This CDR3 has 14 residues. CDR1 and CDR2 from the germline V gene are SGHTA and FQGNSA.

This clonotype was recorded many times. The chain uses TRBV28 and TRBJ1-5; TRBD1 matches 8 bases. The ends lost 5 bases at V and 0 bases at J; junction bases unmatched: 12. CDR1 MDHEN and CDR2 SYDVKM come from the germline V gene. The CDR3 totals 18 residues. DNA of the CDR3: TGTGCCAGCAGTCTTCCGGGACAGGTCTACTATAGCAATCAGCCCCAGCATTTT. The encoded protein is CASSLPGQVYYSNQPQHF.

This clonotype was picked up many times. V gene TRBV29-1 combines with J gene TRBJ2-7; the D gene is possibly TRBD1 (6 bases). Trimming took off 5 bases at V and 3 bases at J, with 14 bases between the two ends. The CDR3 spans 13 residues. In germline, CDR1 is SQVTM, CDR2 ANQGSEA. The CDR3 spells CSVSQGINYEQYF. Written as DNA, the CDR3 is TGCAGCGTTTCTCAGGGGATTAACTACGAGCAGTACTTC.

This clonotype was recorded many times. Here the CDR3 reads CASSIRGRETEAFF. The CDR3 DNA reads TGTGCCAGTAGTATAAGGGGTCGGGAAACTGAAGCTTTCTTT. V gene TRBV19 combines with J gene TRBJ1-1; D is possibly TRBD1 (5 bases). The V gene lost 2 bases and the J gene lost 5 bases, with 12 bases spanning the gap. Germline loops: CDR1 LNHDA, CDR2 SQIVND (reference sequence). The CDR3 consists of 14 residues.

This clonotype was observed at least ten times. The chain uses TRBV6-2 or TRBV6-3 and TRBJ1-1; D is undetermined. Trimming took 2 bases from V and 4 from J, leaving 8 bases between them. The length of the CDR3 is 13 residues. The germline gives CDR1 MNHEY, CDR2 SVGEGT. The CDR3, as DNA: TGTGCCAGCAGTTACCTCTATACCACTGAAGCTTTCTTT. Its translation is CASSYLYTTEAFF.

In this sample, this clonotype turned up many times. V is TRBV27 and J is TRBJ1-4, with D hard to call. Trimming pared 4 bases from V and 2 bases from J, leaving 14 bases between. From germline, CDR1 is MNHEY and CDR2 SMNVEV (reference sequence). There are 16 residues in the CDR3. DNA for the CDR3: TGTGCCAGCAGTTCCCTCGGGGATGCTACTAATGAAAAACTGTTTTTT. It translates to CASSSLGDATNEKLFF. Based on the CDR3 plus reference TRBV27 and TRBJ1-4, the full variable domain is EAQVTQNPRYLITVTGKKLTVTCSQNMNHEYMSWYRQDPGLGLRQIYYSMNVEVTDKGDVPEGYKVSRKEKRNFPLILESPSPNQTSLYFCASSSLGDATNEKLFFGSGTQLSVL.